This T cell receptor beta chain is drawn from a study of CD8+ T cells in alopecia areata. Described treatment: oral pan-JAK inhibitor, 5-10 mg twice daily. Sequencing templates came from extracted RNA that was reverse transcribed into cDNA. Sequencing was performed with immunoSEQ multiplex PCR; in TCRdb, only in-frame clones are kept and a portion is missing. This table has more than 90,000 clones, about 61% appearing once. The CDR3 totals 16 residues. Trimming removed 0 bases from V and 1 base from J, with 11 bases in between. Germline V gene data show CDR1 as SNHLY and CDR2 as FYNNEI. This sequence joins TRBV2 and TRBJ2-3, with D perhaps matching TRBD2 (6 bases). The sequenced sample was CD8+ T cells sorted from blood, obtained at week 4, from a patient treated with tofacitinib. The TCR sequence derives from a human donor with alopecia areata. CDR3 amino acids: CASSEAGRDRTDTQYF. Here the CDR3 DNA reads TGTGCCAGCAGTGAAGCGGGGCGGGACCGCACAGATACGCAGTATTTT.